The clone carrying this T cell receptor beta chain was observed a few times. What it binds is not known. This sample was included in a study of early T cells in non-severe SARS-CoV-2 infection. For the study at large: Sequenced bulk RNA came from whole blood that was unsorted, and chains were unpaired.

The TCR library protocol attached unique molecular identifiers to the individual cDNA molecules. TCRdb re-derived calls from the 5' RACE reads in MiXCR, one entry per CDR3 protein. The sample holds tens of thousands of distinct CDR3 sequences, 13% to 15% seen once. The germline V gene has CDR1 SGHTA and CDR2 FQGNSA. V lost 4 bases to trimming and J lost 10 bases; unmatched junction nucleotides: 3. The CDR3 spans 12 residues. Study-level points and caveats: Missing private and CD4 specificities, VDJdb matching favored anti-spike CD8 responses.

The rearrangement links TRBV7-2 to TRBJ2-1; 8 positions match TRBD2. The source of this sequence is an adult who was a healthcare worker with PCR-confirmed SARS-CoV-2 infection or an uninfected control (not recorded which). The sample consisted of whole blood. The CDR3, as DNA: TGTGCCAGCAGCTCCATAGCGGGAGAGCAGTTCTTC. Its translation: CASSSIAGEQFF.